These T cell receptor beta chains were read from a single sample in a study of T cells after yellow fever vaccination. TCRdb reprocessed the 5' RACE reads with MiXCR, giving one entry per CDR3 protein. The sample has about 350,000 distinct CDR3 sequences, about 4% seen once. Material: PBMCs, obtained 5 days after the yellow fever booster vaccination. Receptors were obtained from a man younger than 30 who received the YFV17D yellow fever vaccine. CDR3s include the opening cysteine and the closing phenylalanine or tryptophan. A D gene is named only where the DNA matches it firmly. Where a row states a size, it is once, few, many or the class of an expanded clone; other rows omit it.

v_gene	abundance	d_gene	j_gene	CDR3aa	CDR3nt
TRBV7-8	many	TRBD2	TRBJ2-3	CASSFGTSPDTQYF	TGTGCCAGCAGCTTCGGGACTAGCCCCGATACGCAGTATTTT
TRBV7-2	few	-	TRBJ1-2	CASSLSGGRVANYGYTF	TGTGCCAGCAGCTTATCCGGGGGTAGGGTAGCTAACTATGGCTACACCTTC
TRBV4-1	many	-	TRBJ2-5	CASSQGRAPTQETQYF	TGCGCCAGCAGCCAAGGCCGAGCACCAACCCAAGAGACCCAGTACTTC
TRBV12-3/TRBV12-4	many	-	TRBJ2-2	CASSDSNTGELFF	TGTGCCAGCAGTGACAGTAACACCGGGGAGCTGTTTTTT
TRBV10-3	few	-	TRBJ2-3	CAISSQELSTDTQYF	TGTGCCATCTCGAGTCAGGAGCTTAGCACAGATACGCAGTATTTT
TRBV18	many	-	TRBJ1-2	CASSLFRALRDIYGYTF	TGTGCCAGCTCACTCTTCCGGGCCCTTCGGGATATCTATGGCTACACCTTC
TRBV5-1	many	TRBD1	TRBJ2-7	CASSAGQGAPYEQYF	TGCGCCAGCAGCGCGGGACAGGGGGCCCCCTACGAGCAGTACTTC
TRBV4-3	many	TRBD2	TRBJ2-5	CASSQGLLAAGGWETQYF	TGCGCCAGCAGCCAAGGCCTCCTTGCCGCGGGGGGATGGGAGACCCAGTACTTC
TRBV7-2	many	-	TRBJ2-1	CASSPGTWRNEQFF	TGTGCCAGCAGCCCCGGGACCTGGAGGAATGAGCAGTTCTTC
TRBV5-1	-	TRBD2	TRBJ2-3	CASTSGLRGARTDTQYF	TGCGCCAGCACGTCCGGCTTGCGGGGGGCCCGCACAGATACGCAGTATTTT
TRBV7-2	few	TRBD1	TRBJ2-5	CASSSRTGAWETQYF	TGTGCCAGCAGCTCTCGGACAGGGGCCTGGGAGACCCAGTACTTC
TRBV24-1	-	TRBD2	TRBJ2-1	CATSDLTSGGALGEQFF	TGTGCCACCAGTGACCTGACTAGCGGGGGCGCCCTTGGAGAGCAGTTCTTC
TRBV10-3	-	-	TRBJ1-2	CAISEQGSMGYGYTF	TGTGCCATCAGTGAGCAGGGAAGTATGGGCTATGGCTACACCTTC
TRBV29-1	-	TRBD2	TRBJ2-1	CSVPEGLVGQQFF	TGCAGCGTCCCAGAGGGACTAGTTGGGCAGCAGTTCTTC
TRBV18	-	-	TRBJ2-5	CASSPQSREETQYF	TGTGCCAGCTCACCACAGAGCCGCGAAGAGACCCAGTACTTC
TRBV7-2	-	-	TRBJ1-2	CASSLVTGVGYGYTF	TGTGCCAGCAGCTTAGTTACCGGGGTTGGCTATGGCTACACCTTC
TRBV6-6	-	-	TRBJ1-6	CASSYLAGTGNSPLHF	TGTGCCAGCAGTTACCTTGCCGGGACCGGGAATTCACCCCTCCACTTT
TRBV7-9	many	-	TRBJ2-1	CASSFLRGDYNEQFF	TGTGCCAGCAGCTTTCTGCGAGGGGACTACAATGAGCAGTTCTTC
TRBV7-2	few	TRBD1	TRBJ2-2	CASSPRQGRSTGELFF	TGTGCCAGCAGCCCCAGACAGGGTCGGAGCACCGGGGAGCTGTTTTTT
TRBV7-2	-	-	TRBJ2-1	CASSSQEAGEQFF	TGTGCCAGCAGCTCCCAGGAGGCCGGTGAGCAGTTCTTC
TRBV6-5	few	-	TRBJ2-7	CATKEGPVDEQYF	TGTGCCACCAAGGAGGGACCGGTGGACGAGCAGTACTTC
TRBV12-3/TRBV12-4	many	-	TRBJ2-5	CASSLAARVRIQETQYF	TGTGCCAGCAGTTTAGCGGCCAGGGTTCGAATCCAAGAGACCCAGTACTTC
TRBV5-1	-	TRBD1	TRBJ2-1	CASSLVARGSNEQFF	TGCGCCAGCAGCTTGGTAGCCAGGGGGTCTAATGAGCAGTTCTTC
TRBV7-3	-	TRBD2	TRBJ2-3	CASSRPASGESTDTQYF	TGTGCCAGCAGCCGGCCGGCTAGCGGGGAAAGCACAGATACGCAGTATTTT
TRBV4-1	few	-	TRBJ2-5	CASSQHLSAQETQYF	TGCGCCAGCAGCCAACATCTTTCTGCACAAGAGACCCAGTACTTC
TRBV6-2/TRBV6-3	many	TRBD1	TRBJ1-1	CASSYPLLTGQGWNTEAFF	TGTGCCAGCAGTTACCCCCTCTTGACAGGGCAGGGTTGGAACACTGAAGCTTTCTTT
TRBV15	few	-	TRBJ1-2	CATSGSFYGYTF	TGTGCCACCAGCGGCAGCTTCTATGGCTACACCTTC
TRBV7-2	-	TRBD1	TRBJ2-5	CASRRATGDLETQYF	TGTGCCAGCAGGCGGGCGACAGGGGATCTAGAGACCCAGTACTTC
TRBV12-3/TRBV12-4	-	TRBD1	TRBJ2-1	CASRMTGIDEQFF	TGTGCCAGCAGGATGACAGGGATAGATGAGCAGTTCTTC
TRBV20-1	few	TRBD1	TRBJ2-3	CSAETGGHSDTQYF	TGCAGTGCTGAGACAGGGGGCCATTCAGATACGCAGTATTTT